This T cell receptor (beta chain) was captured in a study of T cells in Graves' hyperthyroidism and ophthalmopathy. Germline loops: CDR1 LNHDA, CDR2 SQIVND (reference sequence). The CDR3 loop spans 13 amino acids. The V gene lost 8 bases and the J gene lost 0 bases, with 10 bases spanning the gap. Amplification yielded TCR beta CDR3 regions, with RNA transcripts as the source. Using the HTBI primer set, a first-round RT-PCR was run on the TCR CDR3. MiXCR, run by TCRdb on the multiplex PCR reads, gives a single entry per CDR3 protein. The profile shows around 690,000 distinct CDR3 sequences, approximately 15% of them singletons.

This receptor was obtained from a man aged 50 or older with Graves' hyperthyroidism. V usage is TRBV19 and J usage is TRBJ1-1, with D unclear. Sequenced material: blood. In DNA form, the CDR3 reads TGTGCCAGTCGGACTGCCGTGAACACTGAAGCTTTCTTT. Its protein is CASRTAVNTEAFF.